Below, 16 T cell receptor beta chains from the same sample are listed, as sequenced in a study of beta chain features in type 1 diabetes. No cognate antigen is known for these TCRs. Study-level findings and limits: Across all four CD4+ subsets, people with type 1 diabetes showed modestly shorter TCRB CDR3s.

Expressed TCRB transcripts got sequenced, as all isolated RNA was reverse transcribed. The data were produced by immunoSEQ multiplex PCR, yet TCRdb's version contains in-frame clones alone and is incomplete. The sample has some 200,000 clones, 16% seen once; the top ten hold less than 0.09%. The specimen was naive CD4+ T cells from blood. All receptors derive from a man aged 25 to 45 with type 1 diabetes.

This clone was counted between two and nine times. The chain couples TRBV9 to TRBJ2-5; D unclear. The germline gives CDR1 SGDLS, CDR2 YYNGEE. The CDR3 spans 12 residues. Trimming took off 0 bases at V and 4 bases at J, with 4 bases between the two ends. The CDR3 sequence is CASSVERETQYF. In DNA form, the CDR3 reads TGTGCCAGCAGCGTAGAGCGAGAGACCCAGTACTTC.

The chain has TRBV28 and TRBJ2-2; D is possibly TRBD1 (7 bases). The CDR3 totals 15 residues. V shed 5 bases and J shed 4 bases, with 14 bases lying between them. CDR1 is MDHEN and CDR2 is SYDVKM in the germline V gene. DNA of the CDR3: TGTGCCAGCAGTGCGCCAGGGGGAGGCACCGGGGAGCTGTTTTTT. This sequence encodes CASSAPGGGTGELFF.

V gene TRBV9 combines with J gene TRBJ2-1; the match to TRBD1 covers 8 bases. This CDR3 is 16 amino acids long. The V gene end was trimmed by 0 bases and the J gene end by 5 bases; junction bases not matched to a gene: 7. Per the germline V gene, CDR1 is SGDLS and CDR2 is YYNGEE. Here the CDR3 reads CASSVAPNRGDNEQFF. The CDR3 DNA reads TGTGCCAGCAGCGTAGCCCCAAACAGGGGGGACAATGAGCAGTTCTTC.

This clone was counted only a few times. The CDR3: CASSKVSWESYEQYF. The CDR3 DNA is TGTGCCAGCAGCAAAGTGAGTTGGGAATCCTACGAGCAGTACTTC. The rearrangement links TRBV21-1 to TRBJ2-7. TRBV21-1 is classified as a pseudogene. This CDR3 comprises 15 residues.

CDR3 bases: TGTGCCAGCAGCTGGACAGGGTCCGGGGATGAGCAGTTCTTC. Its translation: CASSWTGSGDEQFF. This chain joins TRBV5-4 and TRBJ2-1, with TRBD1 identical over 8 bases. The CDR3 has 14 amino acids. After removal of 3 bases from V and 8 bases from J, the junction contained 7 bases not matched to a gene. Germline assignment: CDR1 SGHNT and CDR2 YYREEE (reference sequence).

This clone was counted between two and nine times. DNA for the CDR3: TGTGCCAGCAGTGAACACGCTTATGAGCAGTTCTTC. Its translation: CASSEHAYEQFF. The chain couples TRBV6-1 to TRBJ2-1; D unclear. The CDR3 has 12 residues. V lost 2 bases to trimming and J lost 8 bases, with 7 bases between them. CDR1 and CDR2 (germline): MNHNS, SASEGT.

This clone appeared a few times. V and J are TRBV15 and TRBJ1-1; no firm D call. The CDR3 spans 15 residues. Germline lookup yields CDR1 LNHNV and CDR2 YYDKDF (reference sequence). Between the trimmed V and J ends, which lost 0 bases and 1 base, there was a span of 9 bases. The CDR3 region has the DNA TGTGCCACCAGCAGAGACGACGGGAGGAACACTGAAGCTTTCTTT. Protein sequence: CATSRDDGRNTEAFF.

This clone was seen a few times. The V call is TRBV28, the J call TRBJ2-1; no clear D. This CDR3 has 15 residues. Germline V gives CDR1 MDHEN, CDR2 SYDVKM. V was pared by 2 bases and J by 7 bases, with 15 bases between. CDR3 residues: CASSLIGQDANEQFF. DNA for the CDR3: TGTGCCAGCAGTTTAATCGGCCAGGATGCAAATGAGCAGTTCTTC.

This clone occurred a few times. The chain combines TRBV13 with TRBJ1-5; D is uncertain. CDR1 PRHDT and CDR2 FYEKMQ come from the germline V gene (reference sequence). The length of the CDR3 is 13 residues. Trimming shortened V by 0 bases and J by 6 bases, and 6 bases separated the two germline ends. The CDR3 DNA reads as TGTGCCAGCAGCTTAGGCGGAAGTCAGCCCCAGCATTTT. Residues: CASSLGGSQPQHF. The full variable domain, rest sourced from reference TRBV13 and TRBJ1-5, is AAGVIQSPRHLIKEKRETATLKCYPIPRHDTVYWYQQGPGQDPQFLISFYEKMQSDKGSIPDRFSAQQFSDYHSELNMSSLELGDSALYFCASSLGGSQPQHFGDGTRLSIL.

This clone occurred a few times. This sequence joins TRBV29-1 and TRBJ1-1; D unclear. Trimming took off 6 bases at V and 5 bases at J, with 7 bases between the two ends. The CDR3 covers 10 residues. CDR1 is SQVTM and CDR2 is ANQGSEA in the germline V gene. The CDR3 reads CSVRQTEAFF. In DNA, the CDR3 is TGCAGCGTCCGCCAGACTGAAGCTTTCTTT.

The gene calls are TRBV9 and TRBJ2-1; D possibly corresponds to TRBD2 (6 bases). The germline V and J ends were trimmed by 4 bases and 4 bases, with 15 bases remaining between them. The CDR3 is made up of 15 amino acids. Germline V gene sequence: CDR1 SGDLS, CDR2 YYNGEE. The CDR3 loop is CASSPSGPGYNEQFF. The CDR3 DNA is TGTGCCAGCAGCCCGAGCGGGCCAGGATACAATGAGCAGTTCTTC.

The rearrangement joins TRBV30 to TRBJ2-5, with D maybe TRBD2 (7 bases). V dropped 0 bases and J dropped 9 bases, with 11 bases sitting between them. Germline CDR1 GTSNPN, CDR2 SVGIG (reference sequence). The CDR3 consists of 12 residues. The CDR3 is CAWSVGGDAQYF. CDR3 bases: TGTGCCTGGAGTGTAGGGGGGGATGCCCAGTACTTC.

The J gene is TRBJ1-2, the V gene TRBV21-1. TRBV21-1 is a pseudogene locus. The CDR3 runs to 12 residues. CDR3 protein: CASSGPGYGYTF. DNA for the CDR3: TGTGCCAGCTCTGGTCCCGGCTATGGCTACACCTTC.

This clone was counted only a few times. The CDR3 region is CASSPQNTEAFF. DNA for the CDR3: TGTGCCAGCAGCCCCCAAAACACTGAAGCTTTCTTT. This chain joins TRBV5-6 and TRBJ1-1; D not certain. This CDR3 spans 12 amino acids. V was shortened by 4 bases and J by 2 bases, with 6 bases between the two germline ends. The V gene's germline CDR1 is SGHDT and CDR2 YYEEEE. Using reference TRBV5-6 and TRBJ1-1 for the parts outside the CDR3, the full variable domain is DAGVTQSPTHLIKTRGQQVTLRCSPKSGHDTVSWYQQALGQGPQFIFQYYEEEERQRGNFPDRFSGHQFPNYSSELNVNALLLGDSALYLCASSPQNTEAFFGQGTRLTVV.

This clone has more than one count but fewer than ten. The rearrangement links TRBV29-1 to TRBJ1-1; D remains ambiguous. V was clipped by 4 bases and J by 2 bases, with 20 bases between them. This CDR3 has 16 residues. Germline loops: CDR1 SQVTM, CDR2 ANQGSEA. CDR3 in amino acids: CSVGDLGRGENTEAFF. The CDR3 DNA follows: TGCAGCGTTGGCGACCTCGGGCGTGGAGAAAACACTGAAGCTTTCTTT.

J is TRBJ2-1 and V is TRBV4-1; tentatively, D is TRBD2 (5 bases). The CDR3 length is 14 residues. The germline V gene encodes CDR1 MGHRA and CDR2 YSYEKL. V lost 1 base to trimming and J lost 1 base, with 5 bases between them. CDR3 nucleotide sequence: TGCGCCAGCAGCCAAGCGGGGTCCTACAATGAGCAGTTCTTC. Its protein product is CASSQAGSYNEQFF.